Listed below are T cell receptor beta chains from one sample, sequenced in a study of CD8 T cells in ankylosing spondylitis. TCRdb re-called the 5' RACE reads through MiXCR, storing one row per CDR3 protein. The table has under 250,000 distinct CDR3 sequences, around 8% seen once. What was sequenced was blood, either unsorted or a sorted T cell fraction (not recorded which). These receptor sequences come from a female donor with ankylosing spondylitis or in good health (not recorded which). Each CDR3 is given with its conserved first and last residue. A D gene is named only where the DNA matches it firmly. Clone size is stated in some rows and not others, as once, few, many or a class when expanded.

CDR3nt: TGTGCCAGCAGCACTAGCGGGCGGGAGACCCAGTACTTC
CDR3aa: CASSTSGRETQYF
v_gene: TRBV11-3
d_gene: TRBD2
j_gene: TRBJ2-5
abundance: -

CDR3nt: TGTGCCAGCAGCTTAGGAGGGCCTACCTACGAGCAGTACTTC
CDR3aa: CASSLGGPTYEQYF
v_gene: TRBV7-2
d_gene: -
j_gene: TRBJ2-7
abundance: few

CDR3nt: TGTGCCATCAGCTTAGCTGGGACAGGCTCCACAGATACGCAGTATTTT
CDR3aa: CAISLAGTGSTDTQYF
v_gene: TRBV7-2
d_gene: TRBD1
j_gene: TRBJ2-3
abundance: once

CDR3nt: TGTGCCAGCTTGACAGTCTCCTACAATGAGCAGTTCTTC
CDR3aa: CASLTVSYNEQFF
v_gene: TRBV28
d_gene: -
j_gene: TRBJ2-1
abundance: many

CDR3nt: TGCAGTGCTACCGGGACTAGCGGGAGAGATACGCAGTATTTT
CDR3aa: CSATGTSGRDTQYF
v_gene: TRBV20-1
d_gene: TRBD2
j_gene: TRBJ2-3
abundance: few

CDR3nt: TGTGCCAGCAGCCCAGGGGGCGGTCTCACAGATACGCAGTATTTT
CDR3aa: CASSPGGGLTDTQYF
v_gene: TRBV7-9
d_gene: TRBD1
j_gene: TRBJ2-3
abundance: many

CDR3nt: TGTGCCAGCAGTTATTCGGCTAGCGGGAGGTCCTACAATGAGCAGTTCTTC
CDR3aa: CASSYSASGRSYNEQFF
v_gene: TRBV6-2/TRBV6-3
d_gene: TRBD2
j_gene: TRBJ2-1
abundance: many

CDR3nt: TGCGCCAGCAGCCAGGTAGAAGGTCTCTACAATGAGCAGTTCTTC
CDR3aa: CASSQVEGLYNEQFF
v_gene: TRBV4-3
d_gene: -
j_gene: TRBJ2-1
abundance: many

CDR3nt: TGTGCCAGCAGCGTAGGGGGGGCCCAAGAGACCCAGTACTTC
CDR3aa: CASSVGGAQETQYF
v_gene: TRBV11-3
d_gene: -
j_gene: TRBJ2-5
abundance: many

CDR3nt: TGTGCCAGCAGCTCGTCACTAGCGACAGTCAACACCGGGGAGCTGTTTTTT
CDR3aa: CASSSSLATVNTGELFF
v_gene: TRBV7-8
d_gene: TRBD2
j_gene: TRBJ2-2
abundance: many

CDR3nt: TGTGCCAGCAGCTTAAATGCTGCAACTAATGAAAAACTGTTTTTT
CDR3aa: CASSLNAATNEKLFF
v_gene: TRBV7-2
d_gene: -
j_gene: TRBJ1-4
abundance: few

CDR3nt: TGTGCCAGCAGCTTCGACGTAAGCTCCTATAATTCACCCCTCCACTTT
CDR3aa: CASSFDVSSYNSPLHF
v_gene: TRBV11-2
d_gene: -
j_gene: TRBJ1-6
abundance: many

CDR3nt: TGTGCCAGCAGCTCCCAGGGGGGAGCCTACGAGCAGTACTTC
CDR3aa: CASSSQGGAYEQYF
v_gene: TRBV7-2
d_gene: -
j_gene: TRBJ2-7
abundance: many

CDR3nt: TGCAGTGCTAGAGATCCAGCGGGCGGATTGAAGACCCAGTACTTC
CDR3aa: CSARDPAGGLKTQYF
v_gene: TRBV20-1
d_gene: -
j_gene: TRBJ2-5
abundance: many

CDR3nt: TGCGCCAGCAGGCTGGCAGGCCCTCAAGAGACCCAGTACTTC
CDR3aa: CASRLAGPQETQYF
v_gene: TRBV5-1
d_gene: -
j_gene: TRBJ2-5
abundance: many

CDR3nt: TGCGCCAGCAGCTTGGTAGCGCGGGCTAGCGGATCCGCCCCCCAAGAGACCCAGTACTTC
CDR3aa: CASSLVARASGSAPQETQYF
v_gene: TRBV5-1
d_gene: TRBD2
j_gene: TRBJ2-5
abundance: many

CDR3nt: TGTGCCAGCAGAAGGTCGGGCGGGGAGACCCAGTACTTC
CDR3aa: CASRRSGGETQYF
v_gene: TRBV27
d_gene: -
j_gene: TRBJ2-5
abundance: many

CDR3nt: TGTGCCTGGAGTGTTGCCGGGGGGCTTACTGAAGCTTTCTTT
CDR3aa: CAWSVAGGLTEAFF
v_gene: TRBV30
d_gene: -
j_gene: TRBJ1-1
abundance: many